A selection of T cell receptor beta chains follows, all from one sample in a study of shared clonotypes between healthy human individuals. The table came from immunoSEQ multiplex PCR; TCRdb's copy has only in-frame clones and leaves some out. The sample lists roughly 1.4 million clones, roughly 98.5% occurring once. The sequencing input was naive CD4+ T cells sorted from blood. The receptors stem from a man under 40 in good health. CDR3s include the opening cysteine and the closing phenylalanine or tryptophan. The D gene is left open where the match is weak. Where a row states a size, it is once, few, many or the class of an expanded clone; other rows omit it.

size: NA; D: NA; V: TRBV5-5; J: TRBJ2-1; CDR3: CASSLSGAIQTGEQFF; DNA: TGTGCCAGCAGCTTGTCAGGGGCGATTCAGACTGGTGAGCAGTTCTTC
size: NA; D: NA; V: TRBV27; J: TRBJ1-2; CDR3: CASTERGGSNYGYTF; DNA: TGTGCCAGCACCGAACGGGGGGGATCTAACTATGGCTACACCTTC
size: NA; D: NA; V: TRBV19; J: TRBJ2-3; CDR3: CASTPSGVTDTQYF; DNA: TGTGCCAGTACCCCGAGCGGAGTCACAGATACGCAGTATTTT
size: NA; D: TRBD2; V: TRBV9; J: TRBJ2-7; CDR3: CASSSYASGASYEQYF; DNA: TGTGCCAGCAGCTCCTATGCTAGCGGAGCCTCCTACGAGCAGTACTTC
size: NA; D: NA; V: TRBV2; J: TRBJ1-1; CDR3: CASSEQRGTEAFF; DNA: TGTGCCAGCAGTGAACAGAGGGGTACTGAAGCTTTCTTT
size: NA; D: NA; V: TRBV27; J: TRBJ2-7; CDR3: CASSPTGSYEQYF; DNA: TGTGCCAGCAGTCCGACTGGCTCCTACGAGCAGTACTTC
size: NA; D: TRBD2; V: TRBV7-8; J: TRBJ2-7; CDR3: CASSPRSGGRFAEQYF; DNA: TGTGCCAGCAGCCCACGAAGCGGCGGGAGGTTTGCCGAGCAGTACTTC
size: NA; D: NA; V: TRBV5-1; J: TRBJ2-7; CDR3: CASSLAYGSDYEQYF; DNA: TGCGCCAGCAGCTTGGCCTATGGGTCGGACTACGAGCAGTACTTC
size: NA; D: NA; V: TRBV27; J: TRBJ1-2; CDR3: CASSLRGLNYGYTF; DNA: TGTGCCAGCAGTTTACGGGGGTTGAACTATGGCTACACCTTC
size: once; D: NA; V: TRBV10-3; J: TRBJ2-7; CDR3: CAISGQSSYEQYF; DNA: TGTGCCATCAGTGGGCAGAGCTCCTACGAGCAGTACTTC
size: NA; D: TRBD1; V: TRBV6-1; J: TRBJ1-1; CDR3: CASTYPGQDEAFF; DNA: TGTGCCAGCACCTACCCGGGACAGGATGAAGCTTTCTTT
size: NA; D: NA; V: TRBV7-6; J: TRBJ2-7; CDR3: CASSPSPGRASYEQYF; DNA: TGTGCCAGCAGCCCCTCTCCGGGACGGGCCTCCTACGAGCAGTACTTC
size: NA; D: NA; V: TRBV6-5; J: TRBJ2-3; CDR3: CASSYGLARTDTQYF; DNA: TGTGCCAGCAGTTACGGTCTAGCGCGCACAGATACGCAGTATTTT
size: NA; D: TRBD2; V: TRBV18; J: TRBJ2-7; CDR3: CASSPRTSGTYEQYF; DNA: TGTGCCAGCTCACCAAGGACTAGCGGAACCTACGAGCAGTACTTC
size: NA; D: TRBD1; V: TRBV7-2; J: TRBJ2-1; CDR3: CASSLGGTGHYNEQFF; DNA: TGTGCCAGCAGCTTAGGGGGGACAGGGCACTACAATGAGCAGTTCTTC
size: NA; D: NA; V: TRBV5-1; J: TRBJ2-5; CDR3: CASSLNVGRETQYF; DNA: TGCGCCAGCAGCTTGAACGTCGGTCGAGAGACCCAGTACTTC
size: NA; D: NA; V: TRBV4-1; J: TRBJ2-1; CDR3: CASSHARGDEQFF; DNA: TGCGCCAGCAGCCACGCGAGGGGGGATGAGCAGTTCTTC
size: once; D: NA; V: TRBV5-4; J: TRBJ2-3; CDR3: CASSFTDSDTQYF; DNA: TGTGCCAGCAGCTTTACCGACTCAGATACGCAGTATTTT
size: NA; D: NA; V: TRBV7-9; J: TRBJ1-1; CDR3: CASSLDAVAEAFF; DNA: TGTGCCAGCAGCTTAGACGCAGTGGCTGAAGCTTTCTTT
size: NA; D: NA; V: TRBV30; J: TRBJ2-7; CDR3: CASEATGLHEQYF; DNA: TGTGCCTCGGAGGCTACAGGGCTCCACGAGCAGTACTTC
size: NA; D: NA; V: TRBV7-2; J: TRBJ1-1; CDR3: CASSLHRDGGSEAFF; DNA: TGTGCCAGCAGCTTACACCGGGACGGGGGGTCTGAAGCTTTCTTT
size: NA; D: NA; V: TRBV7-2; J: TRBJ2-3; CDR3: CASSTYTDTQYF; DNA: TGTGCCAGCAGCACGTACACAGATACGCAGTATTTT
size: NA; D: TRBD2; V: TRBV7-2; J: TRBJ2-3; CDR3: CASSSSGRVDTQYF; DNA: TGTGCCAGCAGTTCTAGCGGGAGGGTAGATACGCAGTATTTT
size: NA; D: NA; V: TRBV29-1; J: TRBJ1-1; CDR3: CSVAVRQNTEAFF; DNA: TGCAGCGTTGCAGTCAGACAGAACACTGAAGCTTTCTTT
size: NA; D: NA; V: TRBV5-1; J: TRBJ2-2; CDR3: CASSFPRSDTGELFF; DNA: TGCGCCAGCAGCTTTCCGAGGTCCGATACCGGGGAGCTGTTTTTT
size: NA; D: TRBD1; V: TRBV4-3; J: TRBJ2-3; CDR3: CASSQVAVWDSGTDTQYF; DNA: TGCGCCAGCAGCCAAGTTGCCGTTTGGGACAGCGGCACAGATACGCAGTATTTT
size: NA; D: NA; V: TRBV4-1; J: TRBJ1-2; CDR3: CASSQEKRGYGYTF; DNA: TGCGCCAGCAGCCAAGAAAAAAGGGGCTATGGCTACACCTTC
size: NA; D: NA; V: TRBV28; J: TRBJ1-5; CDR3: CASREWSGVGINQPQHF; DNA: TGTGCCAGCAGAGAGTGGTCAGGAGTGGGAATCAATCAGCCCCAGCATTTT
size: once; D: TRBD2; V: TRBV10-1; J: TRBJ2-1; CDR3: CASSQGLRENEQFF; DNA: TGCGCCAGCAGTCAGGGACTACGGGAAAATGAGCAGTTCTTC
size: NA; D: TRBD2; V: TRBV10-1; J: TRBJ2-3; CDR3: CASSIAGGMPDTQYF; DNA: TGCGCCAGCAGCATAGCGGGAGGGATGCCAGATACGCAGTATTTT
size: NA; D: TRBD1; V: TRBV18; J: TRBJ1-3; CDR3: CASSPTGQGRDTIYF; DNA: TGTGCCAGCTCACCAACTGGACAGGGTAGAGACACCATATATTTT
size: NA; D: NA; V: TRBV5-1; J: TRBJ2-7; CDR3: CASSFAGTMVYEQYF; DNA: TGCGCCAGCAGCTTCGCAGGGACCATGGTTTACGAGCAGTACTTC
size: NA; D: NA; V: TRBV28; J: TRBJ1-2; CDR3: CASRESGFRGYTF; DNA: TGTGCCAGCAGGGAGTCTGGATTTCGGGGCTACACCTTC
size: once; D: NA; V: TRBV29-1; J: TRBJ2-3; CDR3: CSVGYRSSTDTQYF; DNA: TGCAGCGTTGGGTACAGATCTAGCACAGATACGCAGTATTTT
size: NA; D: TRBD1; V: TRBV7-9; J: TRBJ2-1; CDR3: CASSLGDREYNEQFF; DNA: TGTGCCAGCAGCTTAGGGGACAGGGAATACAATGAGCAGTTCTTC
size: once; D: NA; V: TRBV28; J: TRBJ2-6; CDR3: CASSLRGFVGGANVLTF; DNA: TGTGCCAGCAGCCTCCGGGGGTTTGTAGGAGGGGCCAACGTCCTGACTTTC